Listed here are 14 T cell receptor beta chains from one sample, sequenced in a study of T cells in localized non-small cell lung cancer. Sequenced by immunoSEQ multiplex PCR; TCRdb stores in-frame clones only, minus some. The sample holds some 4,500 clones, around a fifth seen once. The sample in question was lung tumor tissue, obtained before any cancer treatment. Receptors were obtained from a female donor over 55 with stage I lung adenocarcinoma.

This rearrangement joins TRBV11-3 to TRBJ1-3; 9 bases fit TRBD1. The junction had 7 bases not matched to a gene; V was cut back by 4 bases and J by 3 bases. The CDR3 totals 16 residues. Germline-derived CDR1 and CDR2 are SGHNT and YENEEA. The CDR3 DNA reads TGTGCCAGCAGCTCTACACAGGGGGCTGGTGGAAACACCATATATTTT. Its protein product is CASSSTQGAGGNTIYF.

The gene calls are TRBV29-1 and TRBJ2-5, with D tentatively TRBD2 (6 bases). The CDR3 has 13 residues. Trimming took 3 bases from V and 4 from J, leaving 12 bases between them. Germline V lookup: CDR1 SQVTM, CDR2 ANQGSEA. The CDR3 DNA reads TGCAGCGTTGATGTGGGAGGCGGAGAGACCCAGTACTTC. Protein: CSVDVGGGETQYF.

This clone was detected only a few times. The chain carries TRBV19 and TRBJ1-4; D is undetermined. The CDR3 is made up of 17 amino acids. In germline, CDR1 is LNHDA, CDR2 SQIVND (reference sequence). V lost 3 bases to trimming and J lost 0 bases, with 14 bases between them. The CDR3 coding sequence is TGTGCCAGTAGTATTCCCCTCTTCGGGACAACTAATGAAAAACTGTTTTTT. Translating it yields CASSIPLFGTTNEKLFF.

The gene calls are TRBV19 and TRBJ2-1, with 12 bases fitting TRBD2. The CDR3 length is 16 residues. V was clipped by 5 bases and J by 4 bases; unmatched bases: 6. Germline loops: CDR1 LNHDA, CDR2 SQIVND (reference sequence). The CDR3 loop is CASSATSGGLYNEQFF. The CDR3 DNA is TGTGCCAGTAGTGCGACTAGCGGGGGCCTTTACAATGAGCAGTTCTTC.

In this sample, this clone turned up a few times. The chain combines TRBV14 with TRBJ1-2; TRBD1 aligns across 7 bases. This CDR3 has 15 residues. Losses at the gene ends were 0 bases for V and 4 bases for J; bases not matched to a gene: 5. The germline V gene encodes CDR1 SGHDN and CDR2 FVKESK. The CDR3 spells CASSQDWTGGYGYTF. The CDR3 DNA reads as TGTGCCAGCAGCCAAGATTGGACAGGAGGCTATGGCTACACCTTC.

V usage is TRBV18 and J usage is TRBJ2-7; D gene unclear. There are 12 residues in the CDR3. V shed 3 bases and J shed 2 bases, with 5 bases lying between them. From germline, CDR1 is KGHSH and CDR2 LQKENI. The DNA for the CDR3 is TGTGCCAGCTCACCGGGAACCTACGAGCAGTACTTC. It specifies CASSPGTYEQYF.

This clone appeared a few times. This rearrangement joins TRBV6-8 to TRBJ1-5; perhaps TRBD1 as D (6 bases). V was cut by 4 bases and J by 4 bases, with 14 bases left in between. Germline CDR1 reads MNHGY; CDR2 reads SAAAGT. There are 15 residues in the CDR3. The CDR3 coding sequence is TGTGCCAGCAGTTTAACGGGACACCCTAATCAGCCCCAGCATTTT. As protein: CASSLTGHPNQPQHF.

In its sample, this clone was seen a few times. The V gene is TRBV19, the J gene TRBJ1-4, with a possible D match to TRBD1 (5 bases). Germline V gene lookup returns CDR1 LNHDA and CDR2 SQIVND (reference sequence). The CDR3 extends over 16 amino acids. Between the trimmed V and J ends, which lost 1 base and 6 bases, there was a span of 15 bases. The CDR3 sequence is CASSIVQGALDEKLFF. DNA for the CDR3: TGTGCCAGTAGTATAGTCCAGGGAGCTCTAGATGAAAAACTGTTTTTT.

This clone was picked up a small number of times. The chain couples TRBV6-8 to TRBJ2-5, with D tentatively TRBD1 (6 bases). Germline CDR1 reads MNHGY; CDR2 reads SAAAGT. This CDR3 comprises 14 residues. The V gene lost 7 bases and the J gene lost 1 base, with 13 bases spanning the gap. CDR3: CASTADRRQETQYF. CDR3 nucleotides: TGTGCCAGCACCGCCGACAGGCGCCAAGAGACCCAGTACTTC.

The chain is built from TRBV10-3 and TRBJ1-3; D is unclear. Germline CDR1 and CDR2: ENHRY and SYGVKD. This CDR3 spans 14 amino acids. V lost 7 bases and J lost 4, with 14 bases in between. The CDR3 sequence is CAIKVLAPGNTIYF. DNA for the CDR3: TGTGCCATCAAGGTTCTAGCCCCGGGAAACACCATATATTTT.

The rearrangement links TRBV29-1 to TRBJ1-2; D is ambiguous. The CDR3 has 14 amino acids. Germline CDR1 reads SQVTM; CDR2 reads ANQGSEA. V was pared by 4 bases and J by 3 bases, with 15 bases between. In DNA, the CDR3 is TGCAGCGTTGTTATTCCGGGTAGGGACTATGGCTACACCTTC. Protein sequence: CSVVIPGRDYGYTF.

Sample share makes this clone medium-sized. V is TRBV9 and J is TRBJ2-3; 11 bases map to TRBD2. The germline V gene has CDR1 SGDLS and CDR2 YYNGEE. CDR3 length: 16 residues. V lost 0 bases to trimming and J lost 0 bases; unmatched junction nucleotides: 0. The CDR3 reads CASSVGTSGSTDTQYF. The DNA of the CDR3 is TGTGCCAGCAGCGTAGGGACTAGCGGGAGCACAGATACGCAGTATTTT.

This clone was picked up a small number of times. This chain uses TRBV15 with TRBJ1-1; D might be TRBD1 (5 bases). CDR1 is LNHNV, CDR2 YYDKDF, per germline (reference sequence). This CDR3 spans 14 amino acids. V gave up 0 bases and J gave up 3 bases, with 8 bases separating them. The CDR3 protein is CATSRDMGDTEAFF. DNA of the CDR3: TGTGCCACCAGCAGAGATATGGGGGACACTGAAGCTTTCTTT.

This clone was counted a few times. The chain couples TRBV12-5 to TRBJ2-2, with 8 bases lining up with TRBD2. The germline V gene encodes CDR1 LGHNT and CDR2 FRNRAP. The CDR3 runs 15 residues. The CDR3 DNA reads as TGTGCCAGCACCCCACTAGCGGCCAACACCGGGGAGCTGTTTTTT. Its protein product is CASTPLAANTGELFF.